A single sample gave rise to the 6 T cell receptor beta chains below, sequenced in a study of immune heterogeneity within non-small cell lung tumors. Template material comprised bulk tumor genomic DNA at approximately 650 ng per sample. Primary tumors were biopsied several times each, far apart, intraoperatively. Those enrolled were patients newly diagnosed with untreated non-small cell lung cancer and undergoing curative surgery. A multiplex PCR containing 32 V primers and 13 J primers was used to amplify TCR beta CDR3. Each CDR3 protein is one row after TCRdb ran MiXCR on the multiplex PCR reads. The sample yields about 22,000 distinct CDR3 sequences, 28% seen once. Sequencing was performed on lung tumor tissue. These receptors originate from a man aged 40-50 years with non-small cell lung cancer.

This clonotype was seen at least ten times. The chain joins TRBV30 to TRBJ2-1; 7 nucleotides agree with TRBD2. After removal of 5 bases from V and 6 bases from J, the junction contained 10 bases not matched to a gene. Per germline, CDR1 GTSNPN and CDR2 SVGIG (reference sequence). This CDR3 comprises 14 residues. The CDR3 reads CAWVGAGACNEQFF. As DNA, the CDR3 is TGTGCCTGGGTAGGCGCGGGAGCTTGCAATGAGCAGTTCTTC.

The gene calls are TRBV18 and TRBJ1-2, with D perhaps TRBD1 (5 bases). Germline CDR1 and CDR2: KGHSH and LQKENI. Trimming took off 3 bases at V and 5 bases at J, with 13 bases between the two ends. This CDR3 spans 14 amino acids. The CDR3 region has the DNA TGTGCCAGCTCACCCCAGGACGGGACTTATGGCTACACCTTC. Translated: CASSPQDGTYGYTF.

This clonotype was found many times. The chain recombines TRBV20-1 with TRBJ2-7, with D possibly TRBD1 on 6 matching bases. Germline CDR1 and CDR2: DFQATT and SNEGSKA (reference sequence). This CDR3 spans 14 amino acids. The V end was cut by 2 bases, the J end by 0 bases, with 11 bases between. Written as DNA, the CDR3 is TGCAGTGCTAGATGGCAGGGGTCCTCCTACGAGCAGTACTTC. This encodes CSARWQGSSYEQYF.

This clonotype showed up many times. The chain joins TRBV9 to TRBJ2-7, with TRBD2 as a possible D gene (6 bases). Germline CDR1 SGDLS, CDR2 YYNGEE. CDR3 length: 15 residues. The germline V and J ends were trimmed by 4 bases and 2 bases, with 16 bases remaining between them. CDR3 loop: CASSRQLSGAYEQYF. The CDR3 DNA reads as TGTGCCAGCAGCCGCCAGTTGTCGGGAGCCTACGAGCAGTACTTC.

Many counts were recorded for this clonotype. V usage is TRBV6-2 or TRBV6-3 and J usage is TRBJ2-1; D not resolved. The V gene lost 5 bases and the J gene lost 0 bases, with 8 bases spanning the gap. The CDR3 has 14 amino acids. The V gene's germline CDR1 is MNHEY and CDR2 SVGEGT. The CDR3 DNA is TGTGCCAGCAGTGGCATAACCTCCTACAATGAGCAGTTCTTC. Amino acid sequence: CASSGITSYNEQFF.

For this clonotype: This sequence may be a read error, since a much larger clone differs from it by one base. The chain couples TRBV7-2 to TRBJ2-7, with 7 bases identical to TRBD2. CDR3 length: 14 amino acids. Per germline, CDR1 SGHTA and CDR2 FQGNSA. The CDR3 loop reads CSSSLSGTTYEQYF. CDR3 sequence (DNA): TGTTCCAGCAGCCTGAGCGGGACCACCTACGAGCAGTACTTC.